This T cell receptor beta chain was sequenced during a study of blood T cell repertoires in COVID-19. Clones were sequenced by immunoSEQ multiplex PCR, and TCRdb holds only the in-frame ones, with some missing. The sample has over 150,000 clones, about four fifths seen once. CDR3 length equals 18 residues. J lost 7 bases, V lost 1 base, and 12 bases had no gene match. Germline V lookup: CDR1 LGHDT, CDR2 YNNKEL (reference sequence). This clone came up once. The sequence was obtained from an older woman who had recovered from COVID-19. The chain carries TRBV3-1 (or the pseudogene TRBV3-2) and TRBJ2-5; 13 bases are a match to TRBD2. Specimen: PBMCs or T cells enriched from blood (not recorded which). CDR3 coding DNA: TGTGCCAGCAGCCAAGCACCGGGACTAGCGGGGCCCGAGGGGACCCAGTACTTC. It is translated as CASSQAPGLAGPEGTQYF.